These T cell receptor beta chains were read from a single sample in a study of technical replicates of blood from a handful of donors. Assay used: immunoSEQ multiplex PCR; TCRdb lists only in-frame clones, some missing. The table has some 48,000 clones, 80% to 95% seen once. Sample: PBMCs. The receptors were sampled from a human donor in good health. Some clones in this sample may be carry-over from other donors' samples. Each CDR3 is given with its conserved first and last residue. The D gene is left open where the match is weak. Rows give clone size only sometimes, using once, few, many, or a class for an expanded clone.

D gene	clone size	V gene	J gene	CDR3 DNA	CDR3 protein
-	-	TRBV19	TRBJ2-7	TGTGCCAGTAGTATCATTTCGGGGAACGAGCAGTACTTC	CASSIISGNEQYF
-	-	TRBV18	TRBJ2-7	TGTGCCAGCTCACCGGACTACCAGCAGTACTTC	CASSPDYQQYF
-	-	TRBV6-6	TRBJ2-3	TGTGCCAGCAGGACCGGGCCCAGGGAGTATTTT	CASRTGPREYF
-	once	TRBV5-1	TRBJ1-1	TGCGCCAGCAGCTTGGGGACAGCGAACACTGAAGCTTTCTTT	CASSLGTANTEAFF
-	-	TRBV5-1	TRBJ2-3	TGCGCCAGCAGCTTGGGAAGCAACACAGATACGCAGTATTTT	CASSLGSNTDTQYF
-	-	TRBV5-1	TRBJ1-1	TGCGCCAGCAGCTTGTTTTCGGGAGCTGAAGCTTTCTTT	CASSLFSGAEAFF
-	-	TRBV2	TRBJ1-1	TGTGCCAGCAGTGTCGTTGGGGGCCCCACTGAAGCTTTCTTT	CASSVVGGPTEAFF
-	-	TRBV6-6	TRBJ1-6	TGTGCCAGCAGTTGGGACTCCAATTCACCCCTCCACTTT	CASSWDSNSPLHF
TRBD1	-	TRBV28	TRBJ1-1	TGTGCCAGCAGTTTGGGACAGCGTACTGAAGCTTTCTTT	CASSLGQRTEAFF
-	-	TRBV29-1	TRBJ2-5	TGCAGCGTTGAATCGGGTCGAGAGACCCAGTACTTC	CSVESGRETQYF
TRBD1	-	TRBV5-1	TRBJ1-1	TGCGCCAGCAGCTTGGGTGGGACAGGGGGCGGTAACACTGAAGCTTTCTTT	CASSLGGTGGGNTEAFF
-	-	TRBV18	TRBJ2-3	TGTGCCAGCTCACCCATGAGGGCAGGCGATACGCAGTATTTT	CASSPMRAGDTQYF
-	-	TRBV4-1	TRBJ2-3	TGCGCCAGCAGCCAAGTTAGCGGCAGCACAGATACGCAGTATTTT	CASSQVSGSTDTQYF
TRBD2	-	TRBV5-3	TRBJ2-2	TGTGCCAGAAGCTTGGTCGGACTAGCGGGAGGGGGGGAGCTGTTTTTT	CARSLVGLAGGGELFF
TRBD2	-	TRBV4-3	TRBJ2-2	TGCGCCAGCAGCCAAGAGGTCGGGAGGGCCTTCGGGGAGCTGTTTTTT	CASSQEVGRAFGELFF
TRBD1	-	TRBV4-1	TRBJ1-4	TGCGCCAGCAGCCAAGATCCCCAGACAGGGCGGGTTGAAAAACTGTTTTTT	CASSQDPQTGRVEKLFF
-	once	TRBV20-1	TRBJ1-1	TGCAGTGCTAGATTTGGAACTATAGCTTTCTTT	CSARFGTIAFF
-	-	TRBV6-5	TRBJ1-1	TGTGCCAGCAGTTACTCGCTAGCAACTTCGGGTACTGAAGCTTTCTTT	CASSYSLATSGTEAFF
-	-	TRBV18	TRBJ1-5	TGTGCCAGCTCACCAGGGGGGGGAGGGTCCGGGCAGCCCCAGCATTTT	CASSPGGGGSGQPQHF
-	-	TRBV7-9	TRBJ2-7	TGTGCCAGCAGCGACACTAGCCGTTCATCCATGTACGCCTACGAGCAGTACTTC	CASSDTSRSSMYAYEQYF
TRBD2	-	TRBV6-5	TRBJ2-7	TGTGCCAGCAGAGGGACTAGCGACCCCTTGAAGCAGTACTTC	CASRGTSDPLKQYF
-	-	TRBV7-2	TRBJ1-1	TGTGCCAGCAGCTCGTGGACAGATATGAACACTGAAGCTTTCTTT	CASSSWTDMNTEAFF
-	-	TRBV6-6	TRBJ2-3	TGTGCCAGCAGAGCTACAGATACGCAGTATTTT	CASRATDTQYF
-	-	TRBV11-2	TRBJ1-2	TGTGCCAGCAGCTTTCGTCGTGGCTACACCTTC	CASSFRRGYTF
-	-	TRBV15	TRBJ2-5	TGTGCCACCAGCAGAGATTGGAACGGAGGAGAGACCCAGTACTTC	CATSRDWNGGETQYF
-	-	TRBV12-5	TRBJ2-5	TGTGCTAGTGGTGGTCAGTCCCAAGAGACCCAGTACTTC	CASGGQSQETQYF
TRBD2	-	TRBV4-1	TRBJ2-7	TGCGCCAGCAGCCAACCACCCTCCCTGCGGGAGATAAGGGAGCAGTACTTC	CASSQPPSLREIREQYF
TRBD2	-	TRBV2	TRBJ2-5	TGTGCCAGCAGTGTGACTAGCGGGGGGTCAGAGACCCAGTACTTC	CASSVTSGGSETQYF
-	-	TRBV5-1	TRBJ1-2	TGCGCCAGCAGCCCCAAGACAGGAAATGGCTACACCTTC	CASSPKTGNGYTF
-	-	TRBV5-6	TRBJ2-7	TGTGCCAGCAGCCTGAGCTCCTACGAGCAGTACTTC	CASSLSSYEQYF
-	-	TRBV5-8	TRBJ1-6	TGTGCCAGCAGCAACCATGGGGGGAGCTCCTATAATTCACCCCTCCACTTT	CASSNHGGSSYNSPLHF
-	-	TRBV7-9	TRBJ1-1	TGTGCCAGCAGCTTTCAGGGTAAGGCCACTGAAGCTTTCTTT	CASSFQGKATEAFF